This T cell receptor (beta chain) was found in a study of vaccination and CD4 T cells after COVID-19. At the level of the study: Two doses of either BNT162b2 or mRNA-1273 vaccine went to participants.

As concerns this clonotype: Its antigen is as yet unknown.

Cultured CD4+ T cell DNA underwent sequencing with the Oncomine TCR Beta short-read assay. The template was genomic DNA from cultured CD4+ T cells. Each CDR3 protein gets one entry after TCRdb re-called the PCR reads with MiXCR. The sample carries thousands of distinct CDR3 sequences, 67% recorded once. Treatment: roughly 11-day PBMC culture with coronavirus spike peptide pools or control peptides (ViraFEST assay). Researchers reported culturing two million PBMCs per well with approximately 9.3 IU/ml IL-2 and 8 to 10 ug/ml peptide pools. Sequenced material: CD4+ T cells from blood, cultured in vitro. This TCR derives from a human donor who had recovered from COVID-19.

CDR3 amino acids: CSAPGTRSYNEQFF. CDR3 bases: TGCAGTGCTCCGGGGACTCGCTCCTACAATGAGCAGTTCTTC. The V gene is TRBV20-1, the J gene TRBJ2-1, with D perhaps matching TRBD2 (6 bases). There are 14 residues in the CDR3. Germline V lookup: CDR1 DFQATT, CDR2 SNEGSKA (reference sequence). V was cut by 5 bases and J by 0 bases, with 11 bases left in between.